A single sample is the source of the 5 T cell receptor beta chains below, sequenced in a study of CD8 T cells in ankylosing spondylitis. MiXCR, applied by TCRdb to the 5' RACE reads, yields one record per CDR3 protein. Seen here are 200,000 to 250,000 distinct CDR3 sequences, over 9.5% observed once, and the top ten hold about 3%. The sample was blood, either unsorted or a sorted T cell fraction (not recorded which). These receptors were collected from a male donor with ankylosing spondylitis or in good health (not recorded which).

This clonotype was counted ten times or more. This chain links TRBV5-5 with TRBJ2-4; unclear D gene. The CDR3 has 12 residues. CDR1 and CDR2 (germline): SGHKS, YYEKEE (reference sequence). The germline V and J ends were trimmed by 1 base and 6 bases, with 5 bases remaining between them. The CDR3 coding sequence is TGTGCCAGCAGCTTGATCGGAAACATTCAGTACTTC. Protein product: CASSLIGNIQYF. The full variable domain, in which reference TRBV5-5 and TRBJ2-4 provide the parts outside the CDR3, is DAGVTQSPTHLIKTRGQQVTLRCSPISGHKSVSWYQQVLGQGPQFIFQYYEKEERGRGNFPDRFSARQFPNYSSELNVNALLLGDSALYLCASSLIGNIQYFGAGTRLSVL.

This clonotype came up many times. The chain has TRBV20-1 and TRBJ1-5; D is undetermined. V was clipped by 6 bases and J by 0 bases, with 12 bases between them. The CDR3 has 14 residues. Per germline, CDR1 DFQATT and CDR2 SNEGSKA (reference sequence). CDR3 residues: CSALTPYSNQPQHF. The CDR3 region has the DNA TGCAGTGCGTTGACACCTTATAGCAATCAGCCCCAGCATTTT.

In its sample, this clonotype was seen a few times. V gene TRBV30 combines with J gene TRBJ2-7; TRBD1 might be the D (6 bases). This CDR3 comprises 13 residues. Per the germline V gene, CDR1 is GTSNPN and CDR2 is SVGIG (reference sequence). Trimming removed 8 bases from V and 0 bases from J, with 14 bases in between. The CDR3 spells CAVSRGFSYEQYF. CDR3 in DNA: TGTGCCGTCTCCAGGGGCTTCTCCTACGAGCAGTACTTC.

The table lists this clonotype with many counts. V usage is TRBV5-1 and J usage is TRBJ2-3, with D perhaps matching TRBD2 (7 bases). V gave up 1 base and J gave up 9 bases, with 18 bases separating them. Germline-derived CDR1 and CDR2 are SGHRS and YFSETQ. CDR3 length: 15 amino acids. The CDR3 region has the DNA TGCGCCAGCAGCTTGAAGACGGCGGGGGCGACGACGCAGTATTTT. Encoded protein: CASSLKTAGATTQYF.

There are many counts of this clonotype. The chain has TRBV6-1 and TRBJ2-1; D unresolved. V gave up 9 bases and J gave up 4 bases, with 13 bases separating them. Germline CDR1 reads MNHNS; CDR2 reads SASEGT. This CDR3 region has 13 residues. The CDR3 DNA follows: TGTGCCAGTTCCACCGCAGTATACAATGAGCAGTTCTTC. This translates into CASSTAVYNEQFF.